The TCR beta chain described here comes from a study of T cell changes during pregnancy in multiple sclerosis. Produced via immunoSEQ multiplex PCR; TCRdb's table is partial and in-frame only. The sample includes more than 9,000 clones, roughly 90% of them seen just once. The CDR3 is 12 residues long. The sequence was collected from a female donor in good health, enrolled as a control in a pregnancy study. J is TRBJ2-7 and V is TRBV21-1; the table's D call of TRBD2 was not tested on the DNA. TRBV21-1 is given as a pseudogene. Sequenced here: CD8+ T cells from peripheral blood mononuclear cells, sampled in the first trimester of pregnancy. The CDR3: CASSKRRYEQYF. CDR3 coding DNA: TGTGCCAGCAGCAAAAGGCGGTACGAGCAGTACTTC.